This T cell receptor beta chain came from a study of blood T cell repertoires in COVID-19. V shed 3 bases and J shed 7 bases, with 16 bases lying between them. Per germline, CDR1 SGDLS and CDR2 YYNGEE. This CDR3 has 15 residues. This table comes from immunoSEQ multiplex PCR, and its TCRdb copy is limited to in-frame clones, with some not included. The repertoire consists of 300,000 or so clones, with about 87% occurring once and the leading ten covering 3.7%. Sequencing used peripheral blood. The chain uses TRBV9 and TRBJ1-4, with D maybe TRBD1 (6 bases). This TCR was recovered from a woman aged 40 to 50 with acute or convalescent COVID-19. CDR3 protein: CASSGLGQGSEKLFF. In DNA form, the CDR3 reads TGTGCCAGCAGCGGCCTCGGGCAGGGGTCTGAAAAACTGTTTTTT.